What follows are 21 T cell receptor beta chains derived from one specimen sequenced in a study of Ad26.COV2.S vaccination and SARS-CoV-2 variants. Clones were read by immunoSEQ multiplex PCR, and TCRdb kept only the in-frame ones, dropping some. The sample carries approximately 140,000 clones, about nine tenths recorded once. The sequencing used peripheral blood, collected after recovery from COVID-19. These receptors were taken from a human donor who had recovered from COVID-19.

This clone came up a few times. The chain couples TRBV5-5 to TRBJ1-1, with D uncertain. The CDR3 consists of 14 residues. Trimming cost V 0 bases and J 1 base, with 7 bases left between them. The germline gives CDR1 SGHKS, CDR2 YYEKEE (reference sequence). This chain's CDR3 is CASSLEWGNTEAFF. As DNA, the CDR3 is TGTGCCAGCAGCTTGGAATGGGGGAACACTGAAGCTTTCTTT. Looking up the rest from reference TRBV5-5 and TRBJ1-1 gives the full variable domain: DAGVTQSPTHLIKTRGQQVTLRCSPISGHKSVSWYQQVLGQGPQFIFQYYEKEERGRGNFPDRFSARQFPNYSSELNVNALLLGDSALYLCASSLEWGNTEAFFGQGTRLTVV.

The chain uses TRBV9 and TRBJ2-1; possibly TRBD1 for D (6 bases). Germline CDR1 reads SGDLS; CDR2 reads YYNGEE. Trimming cost V 4 bases and J 12 bases, with 20 bases left between them. The CDR3 extends over 14 amino acids. CDR3 in DNA: TGTGCCAGCAGCCCCCGGGGACACACCTTGCGGCAGTTCTTC. As protein: CASSPRGHTLRQFF.

This clone was observed a handful of times. The rearrangement links TRBV6-5 to TRBJ2-2; TRBD2 matches 8 bases. The CDR3 totals 15 residues. V lost 7 bases to trimming and J lost 3 bases; unmatched junction nucleotides: 7. CDR1 is MNHEY, CDR2 SVGAGI, per germline. The CDR3 is CASTRGGLDTGELFF. The CDR3 DNA is TGTGCCAGCACTCGCGGGGGGTTGGACACCGGGGAGCTGTTTTTT.

CDR3 region: CSASYRGRNSPLHF. CDR3 coding DNA: TGCAGTGCTAGTTACAGGGGTAGGAATTCACCCCTCCACTTT. This rearrangement joins TRBV20-1 to TRBJ1-6, with TRBD1 matching over 7 bases. CDR1 is DFQATT and CDR2 is SNEGSKA in the germline V gene (reference sequence). V trimming: 3 bases; J trimming: 7 bases; junction bases outside the gene matches: 6. The CDR3 loop spans 14 amino acids.

The chain uses TRBV7-9 and TRBJ2-3; possible D gene TRBD1, 6 bases. Germline V gives CDR1 SEHNR, CDR2 FQNEAQ (reference sequence). V shed 1 base and J shed 6 bases, with 14 bases lying between them. This CDR3 has 15 amino acids. CDR3 nucleotides: TGTGCCAGCAGCTTAGAAATGCCAGGGGACGATACGCAGTATTTT. Residues: CASSLEMPGDDTQYF.

This rearrangement joins TRBV10-2 to TRBJ2-3; 11 bases map to TRBD2. V lost 5 bases and J lost 5; bases outside the gene matches: 3. The CDR3 covers 14 residues. Looked up from germline, CDR1 is WSHSY and CDR2 is SAAADI. CDR3: CASSIAGGRDTQYF. In DNA, the CDR3 is TGCGCCAGCAGTATAGCGGGGGGGCGAGATACGCAGTATTTT.

The chain uses TRBV5-1 and TRBJ2-2, with 8 positions matching TRBD1. The CDR3 has 16 amino acids. Germline trimming cut 4 bases from V and 3 bases from J; bases unmatched to any gene: 8. CDR1 SGHRS and CDR2 YFSETQ come from the germline V gene. CDR3 in DNA: TGCGCCAGCAGCCCTGGACAGGGCAGGCACACCGGGGAGCTGTTTTTT. Translation gives CASSPGQGRHTGELFF.

The sample holds one count of this clone. The V and J genes are TRBV7-2 and TRBJ2-1; D gene unclear. V was pared by 5 bases and J by 4 bases, with 9 bases between. In germline, CDR1 is SGHTA, CDR2 FQGNSA. The CDR3 sequence is 13 residues long. The CDR3: CASSPYNYNEQFF. The CDR3 coding sequence is TGTGCCAGCAGCCCCTACAATTACAATGAGCAGTTCTTC.

The V gene is TRBV18, the J gene TRBJ2-7, with TRBD2 as a possible D gene (5 bases). Germline V gives CDR1 KGHSH, CDR2 LQKENI. The CDR3 is 13 amino acids. V lost 0 bases, J lost 7 bases, and 10 bases lay in between. The CDR3: CASSPPHPGEQYF. CDR3 sequence (DNA): TGTGCCAGCTCACCACCTCACCCGGGGGAGCAGTACTTC.

The CDR3 DNA follows: TGTGCCAGCAGCCCCGTCGTATGGGGGGTGACTGAAGCTTTCTTT. This codes for CASSPVVWGVTEAFF. V usage is TRBV16 and J usage is TRBJ1-1, with D possibly being TRBD1 (5 bases). Trimming took 4 bases from V and 5 from J, leaving 17 bases between them. The germline V gene has CDR1 KGHSY and CDR2 FQNENV. The CDR3 totals 15 residues.

The genes are TRBV14 and TRBJ2-6; the D is unclear. This CDR3 region has 13 residues. The V end lost 7 bases, the J end lost 2 bases, and 6 bases lay between the germline ends. CDR1 and CDR2 from the germline V gene are SGHDN and FVKESK. CDR3 protein: CASNKPGANVLTF. CDR3 nucleotide sequence: TGTGCCAGCAACAAGCCTGGGGCCAACGTCCTGACTTTC.

CDR3 region: CASSLDATETQYF. Written as DNA, the CDR3 is TGCGCCAGCAGCTTGGATGCAACGGAGACCCAGTACTTC. J is TRBJ2-5 and V is TRBV5-1; D call uncertain. Trimming shortened V by 0 bases and J by 5 bases, and 8 bases separated the two germline ends. The CDR3 is made up of 13 amino acids. The germline V gene encodes CDR1 SGHRS and CDR2 YFSETQ.

J is TRBJ2-3 and V is TRBV6-5; 10 bases are shared with TRBD2. Germline trimming cut 7 bases from V and 1 base from J; bases unmatched to any gene: 2. Per germline, CDR1 MNHEY and CDR2 SVGAGI. This CDR3 comprises 14 residues. Written as DNA, the CDR3 is TGTGCCAGCAACCTAGCGGGGGGCACAGATACGCAGTATTTT. This translates into CASNLAGGTDTQYF.

The V gene is TRBV18, the J gene TRBJ2-5; D possibly uses TRBD1 or TRBD2 (5 bases each). From germline, CDR1 is KGHSH and CDR2 LQKENI. The CDR3 has 13 residues. Trimming took 3 bases from V and 0 from J, leaving 5 bases between them. The CDR3, as DNA: TGTGCCAGCTCACCGGGACACCAAGAGACCCAGTACTTC. Translation gives CASSPGHQETQYF.

The rearrangement links TRBV18 to TRBJ1-5, with TRBD1 as a possible D gene (5 bases). Trimming shortened V by 0 bases and J by 11 bases, and 20 bases separated the two germline ends. The CDR3 extends over 16 amino acids. CDR1 and CDR2 from the germline V gene are KGHSH and LQKENI. The CDR3 DNA reads as TGTGCCAGCTCACCACCGGGGTCCGCAGGGCCAGAGACCCAGCATTTT. As protein: CASSPPGSAGPETQHF.

The V gene is TRBV6-1, the J gene TRBJ2-3; tentative D call: TRBD1 (5 bases). V lost 1 base to trimming and J lost 3 bases, with 11 bases between them. CDR3 length: 15 amino acids. Germline V gene lookup returns CDR1 MNHNS and CDR2 SASEGT. The CDR3 spells CASSEEGRLTDTQYF. The CDR3 DNA sequence: TGTGCCAGCAGTGAAGAGGGGCGGTTGACAGATACGCAGTATTTT.

This clone was observed a single time. The chain is built from TRBV28 and TRBJ1-5; D might be TRBD1 (5 bases). Germline CDR1 reads MDHEN; CDR2 reads SYDVKM. Deletions cut 3 bases from V and 0 bases from J, with 15 bases between. CDR3 length equals 17 residues. CDR3 region: CASSFVTDSYSNQPQHF. The CDR3 region has the DNA TGTGCCAGCAGTTTCGTAACAGACAGCTATAGCAATCAGCCCCAGCATTTT.

The rearrangement links TRBV29-1 to TRBJ1-1; 7 bases fit TRBD1. The CDR3 runs to 13 residues. Germline assignment: CDR1 SQVTM and CDR2 ANQGSEA. The junction had 10 bases not matched to a gene; V was cut back by 7 bases and J by 5 bases. The CDR3 spells CSGRTGARTEAFF. The DNA for the CDR3 is TGCAGCGGCCGAACAGGGGCGCGGACTGAAGCTTTCTTT.

The rearrangement links TRBV19 to TRBJ1-1; D call uncertain. This CDR3 is built from 16 residues. The germline V and J ends were trimmed by 6 bases and 3 bases, with 20 bases remaining between them. CDR1 and CDR2 from the germline V gene are LNHDA and SQIVND (reference sequence). The CDR3 DNA reads TGTGCCAGTAGCCCGGGGTACCCAGCTTCCTACACTGAAGCTTTCTTT. Translating it yields CASSPGYPASYTEAFF.

The rearrangement uses TRBV27 and TRBJ1-4; TRBD1 aligns across 12 bases. The CDR3 contains 14 residues. The J segment lost 8 bases and the V segment lost 4 bases, leaving 2 bases of the junction unmatched. Germline CDR1 MNHEY, CDR2 SMNVEV (reference sequence). The CDR3 protein is CASSWDRGREKLFF. As DNA, the CDR3 is TGTGCCAGCAGTTGGGACAGGGGGCGAGAAAAACTGTTTTTT.

The chain is built from TRBV27 and TRBJ2-3; TRBD2 matches 12 bases. CDR3 length: 16 residues. Germline V lookup: CDR1 MNHEY, CDR2 SMNVEV (reference sequence). V shed 6 bases, J shed 3 bases, and the junction held 7 bases outside the gene matches. The CDR3 is CASRLLAGGQTDTQYF. The CDR3 DNA reads TGTGCCAGCAGACTTCTAGCGGGGGGGCAAACAGATACGCAGTATTTT.